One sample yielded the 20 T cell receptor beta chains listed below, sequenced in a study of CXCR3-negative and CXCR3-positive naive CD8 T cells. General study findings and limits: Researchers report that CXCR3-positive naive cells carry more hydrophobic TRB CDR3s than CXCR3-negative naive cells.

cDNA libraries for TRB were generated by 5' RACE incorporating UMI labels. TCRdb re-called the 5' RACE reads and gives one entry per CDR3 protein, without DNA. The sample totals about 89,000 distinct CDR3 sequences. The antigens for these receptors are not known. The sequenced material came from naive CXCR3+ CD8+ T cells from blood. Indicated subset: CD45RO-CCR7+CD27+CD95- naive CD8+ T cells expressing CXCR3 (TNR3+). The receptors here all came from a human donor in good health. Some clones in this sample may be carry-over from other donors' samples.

The CDR3 sequence: CATSRDSDDTDTQYF. The chain recombines TRBV15 with TRBJ2-3. The CDR3 is 15 residues long. The germline V gene encodes CDR1 LNHNV and CDR2 YYDKDF (reference sequence).

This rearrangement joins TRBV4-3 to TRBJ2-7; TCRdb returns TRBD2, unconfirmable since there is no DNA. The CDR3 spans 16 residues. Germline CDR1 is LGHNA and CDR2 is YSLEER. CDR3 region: CASSQGLAGFRYEQYF.

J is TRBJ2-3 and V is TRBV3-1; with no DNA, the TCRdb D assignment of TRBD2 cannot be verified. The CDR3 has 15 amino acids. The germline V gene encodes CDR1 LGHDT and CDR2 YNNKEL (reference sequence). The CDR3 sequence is CASSQEGSLTDTQYF.

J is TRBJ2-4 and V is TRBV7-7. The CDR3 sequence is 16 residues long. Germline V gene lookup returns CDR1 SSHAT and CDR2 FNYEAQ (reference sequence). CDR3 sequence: CASSPFLSRAKNIQYF.

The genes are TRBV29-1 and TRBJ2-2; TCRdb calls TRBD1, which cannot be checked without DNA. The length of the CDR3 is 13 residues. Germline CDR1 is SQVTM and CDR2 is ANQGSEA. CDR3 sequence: CSAGGLNTGELFF.

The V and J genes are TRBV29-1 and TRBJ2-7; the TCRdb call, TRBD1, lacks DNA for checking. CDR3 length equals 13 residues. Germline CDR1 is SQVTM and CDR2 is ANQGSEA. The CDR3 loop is CSVVGQGAGEQYF.

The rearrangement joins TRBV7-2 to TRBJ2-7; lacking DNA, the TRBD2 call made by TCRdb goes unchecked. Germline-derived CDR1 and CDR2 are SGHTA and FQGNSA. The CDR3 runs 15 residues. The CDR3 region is CASTPRPSGGYEQCF.

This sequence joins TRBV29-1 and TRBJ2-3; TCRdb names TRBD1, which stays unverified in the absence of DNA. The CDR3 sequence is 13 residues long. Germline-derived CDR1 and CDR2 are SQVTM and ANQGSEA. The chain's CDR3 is CSGRQRTTNTQYF.

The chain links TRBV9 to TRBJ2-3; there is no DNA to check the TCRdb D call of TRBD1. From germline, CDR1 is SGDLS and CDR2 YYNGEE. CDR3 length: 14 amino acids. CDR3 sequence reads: CASSQHGQGDTQYF.

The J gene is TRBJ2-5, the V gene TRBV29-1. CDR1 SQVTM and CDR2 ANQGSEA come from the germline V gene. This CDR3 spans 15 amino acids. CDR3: CSVKRTDRDQETQYF.

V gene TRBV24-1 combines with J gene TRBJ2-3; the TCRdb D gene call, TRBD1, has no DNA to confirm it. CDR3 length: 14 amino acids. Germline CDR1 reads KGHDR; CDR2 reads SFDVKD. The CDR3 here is CATSQDRPPDTQYF.

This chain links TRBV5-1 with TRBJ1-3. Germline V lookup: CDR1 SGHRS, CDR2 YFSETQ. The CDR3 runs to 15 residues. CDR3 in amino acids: CASSPDGGSGNTIYF.

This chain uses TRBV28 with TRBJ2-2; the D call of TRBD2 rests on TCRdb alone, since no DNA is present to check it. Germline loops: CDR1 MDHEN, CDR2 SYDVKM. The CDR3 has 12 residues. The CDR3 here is CASVGGTGELFF. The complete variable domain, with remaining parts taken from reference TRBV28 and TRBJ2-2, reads DVKVTQSSRYLVKRTGEKVFLECVQDMDHENMFWYRQDPGLGLRLIYFSYDVKMKEKGDIPEGYSVSREKKERFSLILESASTNQTSMYLCASVGGTGELFFGEGSRLTVL.

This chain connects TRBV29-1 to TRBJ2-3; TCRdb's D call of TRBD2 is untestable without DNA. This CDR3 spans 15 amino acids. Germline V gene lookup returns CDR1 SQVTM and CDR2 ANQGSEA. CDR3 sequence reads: CSVDGLATAVDTQYF.

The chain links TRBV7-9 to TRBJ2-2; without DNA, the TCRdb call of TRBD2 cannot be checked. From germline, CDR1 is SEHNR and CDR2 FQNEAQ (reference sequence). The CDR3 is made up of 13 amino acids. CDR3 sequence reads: CASRDSSPGELFF.

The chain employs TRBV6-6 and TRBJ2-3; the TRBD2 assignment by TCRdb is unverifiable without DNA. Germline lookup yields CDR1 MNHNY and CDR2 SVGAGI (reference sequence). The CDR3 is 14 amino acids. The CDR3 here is CASIGGAAGDTQYF.

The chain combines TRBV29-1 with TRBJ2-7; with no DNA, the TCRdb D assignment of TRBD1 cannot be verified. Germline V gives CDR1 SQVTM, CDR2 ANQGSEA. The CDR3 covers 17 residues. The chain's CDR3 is CSVDPFGRQGRRYEQYF.

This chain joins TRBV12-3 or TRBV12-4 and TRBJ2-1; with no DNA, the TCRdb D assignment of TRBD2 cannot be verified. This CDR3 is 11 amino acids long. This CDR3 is CASAGLGEQFF.

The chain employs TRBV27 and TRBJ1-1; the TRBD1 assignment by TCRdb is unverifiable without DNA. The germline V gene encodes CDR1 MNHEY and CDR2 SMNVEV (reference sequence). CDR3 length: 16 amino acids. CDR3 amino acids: CASSRTGREINTEAFF.

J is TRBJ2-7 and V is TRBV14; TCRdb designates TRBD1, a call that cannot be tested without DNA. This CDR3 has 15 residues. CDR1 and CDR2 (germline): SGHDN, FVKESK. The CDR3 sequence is CASSRWERPSYEQYF.